Listed below are T cell receptor beta chains from one sample, sequenced in a study of T cell changes during pregnancy in multiple sclerosis. Generated by immunoSEQ multiplex PCR, the TCRdb table keeps only in-frame clones and is missing some. This table has 75,000 to 95,000 clones, 80% to 95% appearing once. The sample consisted of peripheral blood, taken before pregnancy. Every receptor here comes from a female donor with multiple sclerosis, enrolled in a pregnancy study. Both conserved end residues are part of each CDR3. The D gene is left open where the match is weak. The listing skips clone size in some rows; elsewhere it reads once, few, many or a size class.

>NA|TRBV30|TRBJ2-2|TRBD2
CASRMGGGTGELFF
TGTGCCTCCCGGATGGGGGGGGGCACCGGGGAGCTGTTTTTT
>NA|TRBV27|TRBJ2-7|NA
CASSVTLTAYEQYF
TGTGCCAGCAGTGTGACTCTGACTGCCTACGAGCAGTACTTC
>NA|TRBV9|TRBJ2-3|TRBD2
CASSVGQGGLAGTDTQYF
TGTGCCAGCAGCGTAGGTCAAGGGGGACTAGCAGGCACAGATACGCAGTATTTT
>NA|TRBV18|TRBJ2-1|TRBD1
CASIRDRGDNEQFF
TGTGCCAGCATACGGGACAGGGGGGACAATGAGCAGTTCTTC
>NA|TRBV19|TRBJ2-7|NA
CASSITLERGEQYF
TGTGCCAGTAGTATTACCCTAGAACGAGGCGAGCAGTACTTC
>NA|TRBV2|TRBJ2-1|TRBD1
CASSRQGSYNEQFF
TGTGCCAGCAGTCGACAGGGGTCCTACAATGAGCAGTTCTTC
>NA|TRBV4-3|TRBJ2-5|TRBD2
CASSQLAGGSSREETQYF
TGCGCCAGCAGCCAACTAGCGGGGGGGTCTAGCCGAGAAGAGACCCAGTACTTC
>NA|TRBV2|TRBJ1-3|NA
CASSETGTSMGTIYF
TGTGCCAGCAGTGAGACCGGGACATCCATGGGCACCATATATTTT
>NA|TRBV11-1|TRBJ2-6|TRBD2
CASSPLLAGAPSGANVLTF
TGTGCCAGCAGCCCCCTTCTAGCGGGAGCTCCCTCTGGGGCCAACGTCCTGACTTTC
>NA|TRBV6-1|TRBJ1-5|NA
CASTLTGSNQPQHF
TGTGCCAGCACTCTGACGGGGAGCAATCAGCCCCAGCATTTT
>NA|TRBV16|TRBJ2-1|TRBD2
CASSQSRGVGIEQFF
TGTGCCAGCAGCCAATCCCGGGGGGTTGGGATTGAGCAGTTCTTC
>NA|TRBV11-3|TRBJ2-5|TRBD1
CASGQGFQETQYF
TGTGCCAGCGGACAGGGATTCCAAGAGACCCAGTACTTC
>NA|TRBV27|TRBJ1-1|NA
CASSFLRTMNTEAFF
TGTGCCAGCAGTTTCCTCCGGACTATGAACACTGAAGCTTTCTTT
>few|TRBV6-6|TRBJ2-1|NA
CASSPEGTEQFF
TGTGCCAGCAGTCCCGAGGGGACAGAGCAGTTCTTC
>NA|TRBV5-1|TRBJ2-1|TRBD2
CASSYVIAGGPYNEQFF
TGCGCCAGCAGCTACGTCATAGCGGGGGGCCCATACAATGAGCAGTTCTTC
>NA|TRBV19|TRBJ1-1|NA
CASRTFGGASEAFF
TGTGCCAGTAGGACCTTCGGGGGGGCGTCTGAAGCTTTCTTT
>once|TRBV5-4|TRBJ2-2|TRBD1
CASSRPGQGVVNGELFF
TGTGCCAGCAGCCGGCCGGGACAGGGTGTCGTAAACGGGGAGCTGTTTTTT
>NA|TRBV7-6|TRBJ2-5|NA
CASSPLQETQYF
TGTGCCAGCAGCCCTCTCCAAGAGACCCAGTACTTC
>few|TRBV19|TRBJ2-1|NA
CASSNREVAYNEQFF
TGTGCCAGTAGTAATAGGGAGGTCGCCTACAATGAGCAGTTCTTC
>NA|TRBV6-1|TRBJ2-3|NA
CASSARVADTQYF
TGTGCCAGCAGTGCCAGGGTAGCAGATACGCAGTATTTT
>NA|TRBV28|TRBJ2-7|TRBD1
CASSLDRDSSYEQYF
TGTGCCAGCAGCCTAGACCGGGACAGCTCCTACGAGCAGTACTTC
>once|TRBV7-2|TRBJ2-1|NA
CASSFLAGPYNEQFF
TGTGCCAGCAGCTTCTTAGCAGGGCCTTACAATGAGCAGTTCTTC
>NA|TRBV7-9|TRBJ1-5|NA
CASSLGATGGSQPQHF
TGTGCCAGCAGCTTAGGGGCGACGGGGGGTAGTCAGCCCCAGCATTTT
>NA|TRBV5-4|TRBJ2-5|TRBD2
CASSPELAGRETQYF
TGTGCCAGCAGCCCGGAGTTAGCGGGCAGGGAGACCCAGTACTTC
>NA|TRBV6-5|TRBJ2-3|NA
CASRPGGRGDTQYF
TGTGCCAGCAGGCCCGGAGGGCGAGGAGATACGCAGTATTTT
>NA|TRBV12-5|TRBJ2-1|TRBD1
CASGSTGAPSYNEQFF
TGTGCTAGTGGTTCGACAGGGGCCCCCTCCTACAATGAGCAGTTCTTC
>NA|TRBV29-1|TRBJ2-2|NA
CSVGVRGNTGELFF
TGCAGCGTTGGGGTGCGGGGGAACACCGGGGAGCTGTTTTTT
>NA|TRBV2|TRBJ2-2|NA
CASSWGLMNTGELFF
TGTGCCAGCAGCTGGGGACTGATGAACACCGGGGAGCTGTTTTTT
>NA|TRBV28|TRBJ1-2|NA
CASRLSGGDGYTF
TGTGCCAGCAGGTTGTCCGGGGGTGATGGCTACACCTTC
>NA|TRBV9|TRBJ1-1|NA
CASSPLEDEAFF
TGTGCCAGCAGCCCCCTCGAGGATGAAGCTTTCTTT
>few|TRBV25-1|TRBJ1-2|TRBD1
CASSAYRGSYTF
TGTGCCAGCAGTGCTTACAGGGGAAGCTACACCTTC
>NA|TRBV19|TRBJ1-2|NA
CASHRGTDFYGYTF
TGTGCCAGCCACCGGGGGACGGATTTCTATGGCTACACCTTC
>NA|TRBV6-5|TRBJ2-2|NA
CASSYTGDGELFF
TGTGCCAGCAGTTACACGGGGGACGGGGAGCTGTTTTTT
>NA|TRBV4-3|TRBJ2-1|TRBD1
CASSQDETGGRNEQFF
TGCGCCAGCAGCCAAGATGAAACAGGGGGCAGGAATGAGCAGTTCTTC
>NA|TRBV18|TRBJ2-2|NA
CASSPSKGQKRTGELFF
TGTGCCAGCTCACCATCAAAAGGACAGAAAAGAACCGGGGAGCTGTTTTTT
>NA|TRBV19|TRBJ2-7|TRBD2
CASSTGLAGVGVQYF
TGTGCCAGTAGTACAGGACTAGCGGGAGTGGGAGTGCAGTACTTC
>once|TRBV7-2|TRBJ1-1|TRBD1
CALGQGSNTEAFF
TGTGCCCTAGGACAGGGATCGAACACTGAAGCTTTCTTT
>NA|TRBV11-3|TRBJ1-1|NA
CASSLGVEGTEAFF
TGTGCCAGCAGCTTAGGGGTCGAGGGGACAGAAGCTTTCTTT
>NA|TRBV5-1|TRBJ2-1|TRBD2
CASSLELAGANEQFF
TGCGCCAGCAGCTTGGAACTAGCGGGAGCCAATGAGCAGTTCTTC
>NA|TRBV11-2|TRBJ1-6|NA
CASSLQLFGSPLHF
TGTGCCAGCAGCCTACAGCTATTTGGATCACCCCTCCACTTT
>NA|TRBV11-2|TRBJ1-1|NA
CASSLAGNSNTEAFF
TGTGCCAGCAGCTTAGCGGGGAATTCGAACACTGAAGCTTTCTTT
>NA|TRBV19|TRBJ2-7|NA
CASSMRISYEQYF
TGTGCCAGTAGTATGAGGATCTCCTACGAGCAGTACTTC
>NA|TRBV7-9|TRBJ2-7|TRBD1
CASSSRDSSYEQYF
TGTGCCAGCAGCTCCCGGGACAGCTCCTACGAGCAGTACTTC
>NA|TRBV7-2|TRBJ2-2|NA
CASSLDRWSAGELFF
TGTGCCAGCAGCTTAGATAGGTGGAGTGCCGGGGAGCTGTTTTTT
>NA|TRBV10-2|TRBJ2-7|TRBD1
CASSQDRISYEQYF
TGCGCCAGCAGCCAGGACAGGATCTCCTACGAGCAGTACTTC
>NA|TRBV9|TRBJ1-2|NA
CASSVSPGAASPSFYGYTF
TGTGCCAGCAGCGTGAGCCCTGGGGCAGCCAGTCCCTCCTTCTATGGCTACACCTTC
>once|TRBV5-4|TRBJ2-5|TRBD2
CASSWGLAGGETQYF
TGTGCCAGCAGCTGGGGACTAGCGGGAGGAGAGACCCAGTACTTC
>NA|TRBV6-1|TRBJ2-1|NA
CASWQGRTYNEQFF
TGTGCCAGCTGGCAGGGAAGGACCTACAATGAGCAGTTCTTC